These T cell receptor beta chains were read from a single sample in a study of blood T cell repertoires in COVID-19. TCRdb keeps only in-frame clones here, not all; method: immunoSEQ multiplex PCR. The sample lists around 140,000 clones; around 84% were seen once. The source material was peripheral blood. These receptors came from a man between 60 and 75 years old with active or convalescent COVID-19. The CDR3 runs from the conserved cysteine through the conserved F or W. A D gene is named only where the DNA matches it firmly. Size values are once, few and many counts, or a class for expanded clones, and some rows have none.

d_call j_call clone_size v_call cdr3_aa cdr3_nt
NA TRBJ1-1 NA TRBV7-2 CASRRQANTEAFF TGTGCCAGCAGGCGACAGGCGAACACTGAAGCTTTCTTT
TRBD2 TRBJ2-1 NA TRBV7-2 CASSSPGLAGTEQFF TGTGCCAGCAGCTCGCCGGGACTAGCGGGAACTGAGCAGTTCTTC
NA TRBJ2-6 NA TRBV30 CAWSTVLSSGANVLTF TGTGCCTGGAGTACTGTGTTAAGCTCTGGGGCCAACGTCCTGACTTTC
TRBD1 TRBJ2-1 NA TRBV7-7 CASSLRVRDSYNEQFF TGTGCTAGCAGCTTAAGGGTCCGGGACAGTTACAATGAGCAGTTCTTC
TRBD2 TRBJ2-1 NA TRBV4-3 CASSHGTSGRGDNEQFF TGCGCCAGCAGCCATGGGACTAGCGGGAGGGGGGACAATGAGCAGTTCTTC
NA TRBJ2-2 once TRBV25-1 CASSTQGGELFF TGTGCCAGCAGTACCCAGGGCGGGGAGCTGTTTTTT
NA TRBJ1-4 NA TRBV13 CASSDSGGRGTNEKLFF TGTGCCAGCAGCGACTCCGGGGGGCGTGGAACTAATGAAAAACTGTTTTTT
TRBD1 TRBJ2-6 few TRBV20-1 CSASDRGAGANVLTF TGCAGTGCTAGTGACAGGGGTGCTGGGGCCAACGTCCTGACTTTC
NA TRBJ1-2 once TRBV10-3 CAIRDRDNQHYGYTF TGTGCCATCAGGGACCGGGACAACCAACACTATGGCTACACCTTC
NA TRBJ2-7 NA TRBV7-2 CASSLTGTRYEQYF TGTGCCAGCAGCTTAACAGGGACGCGCTACGAGCAGTACTTC
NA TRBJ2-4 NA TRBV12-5 CASGLESRLRTKNIQYF TGTGCTAGTGGTTTGGAGAGCCGCCTTAGAACCAAAAACATTCAGTACTTC
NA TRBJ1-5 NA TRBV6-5 CASSYSSVSAQHF TGTGCCAGCAGTTACTCGTCGGTATCGGCCCAGCATTTT
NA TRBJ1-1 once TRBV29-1 CSVESQGNTEAFF TGCAGCGTTGAAAGCCAGGGCAACACTGAAGCTTTCTTT
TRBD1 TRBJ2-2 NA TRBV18 CASSLGQGNTGELFF TGTGCCAGCTCACTAGGACAGGGGAACACCGGGGAGCTGTTTTTT
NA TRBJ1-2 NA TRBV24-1 CATSDLRASGGYGYTF TGTGCCACCAGTGATTTGCGTGCCTCCGGTGGTTATGGCTACACCTTC
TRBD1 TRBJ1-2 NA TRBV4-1 CASSRDRGGVGYTF TGCGCCAGCAGCCGGGACAGGGGCGGAGTAGGCTACACCTTC
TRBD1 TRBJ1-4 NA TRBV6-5 CASRTGGGEKLFF TGTGCCAGCAGAACAGGGGGCGGTGAAAAACTGTTTTTT
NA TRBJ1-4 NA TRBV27 CASSFRGSGYELFF TGTGCCAGCAGTTTTCGGGGTTCGGGATATGAACTGTTTTTT
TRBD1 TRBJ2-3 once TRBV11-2 CASSFRQGLDTQYF TGTGCCAGCAGCTTCAGACAGGGTTTGGATACGCAGTATTTT
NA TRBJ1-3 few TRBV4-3 CASSQSAVTGNTIYF TGCGCCAGCAGCCAGTCCGCGGTTACTGGAAACACCATATATTTT
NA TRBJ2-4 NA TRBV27 CASSLGAGGAKNIQYF TGTGCCAGCAGTTTGGGGGCAGGAGGAGCCAAAAACATTCAGTACTTC
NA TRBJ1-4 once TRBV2 CASSTTRGKNEKLFF TGTGCCAGCAGTACGACGCGGGGGAAGAATGAAAAACTGTTTTTT
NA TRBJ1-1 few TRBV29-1 CSVGQVPEAFF TGCAGCGTTGGTCAGGTCCCTGAAGCTTTCTTT
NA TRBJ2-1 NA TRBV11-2 CASSQGSSYNEQFF TGTGCCAGCAGCCAAGGGAGCTCCTACAATGAGCAGTTCTTC
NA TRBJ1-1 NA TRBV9 CASSVAVNTEAFF TGTGCCAGCAGCGTAGCAGTTAACACTGAAGCTTTCTTT
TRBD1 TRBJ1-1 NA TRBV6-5 CASRIGQVNTEAFF TGTGCCAGCAGGATAGGACAGGTGAACACTGAAGCTTTCTTT
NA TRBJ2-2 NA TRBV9 CASSEDSLNTGELFF TGTGCCAGCAGCGAGGACAGTTTGAACACCGGGGAGCTGTTTTTT
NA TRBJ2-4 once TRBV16 CASSQSGLVDGF TGTGCCAGCAGCCAATCTGGTCTAGTAGATGGCTTC
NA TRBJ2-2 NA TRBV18 CASADDRLLRRTGELFF TGTGCCAGCGCAGACGACAGGCTCTTACGCCGCACCGGGGAGCTGTTTTTT
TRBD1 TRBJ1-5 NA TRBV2 CASREGAIDQPQHF TGTGCCAGCAGAGAGGGGGCGATTGATCAGCCCCAGCATTTT
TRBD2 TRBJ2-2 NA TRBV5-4 CASSLDGGYRLGELFF TGTGCCAGCAGCTTGGACGGGGGGTATCGTCTCGGGGAGCTGTTTTTT
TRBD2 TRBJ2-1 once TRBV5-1 CASSVTSGLKGSYNEQFF TGCGCCAGCAGCGTAACTAGCGGACTAAAAGGCTCCTACAATGAGCAGTTCTTC
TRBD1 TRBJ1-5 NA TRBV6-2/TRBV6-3 CASSKEALVEGASSSNQPQHF TGTGCCAGCAGCAAAGAAGCCCTGGTGGAGGGGGCGAGTAGTAGCAATCAGCCCCAGCATTTT
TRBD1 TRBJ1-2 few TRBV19 CASSIGTGGLYGYTF TGTGCCAGTAGTATAGGGACAGGGGGCCTCTATGGCTACACCTTC
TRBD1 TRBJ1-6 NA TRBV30 CAWSIGQGNSPLHF TGTGCCTGGAGTATCGGACAGGGAAATTCACCCCTCCACTTT
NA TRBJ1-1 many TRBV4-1 CASSQGRDTEAFF TGCGCCAGCAGCCAAGGCAGGGACACTGAAGCTTTCTTT